This passage covers 10 T cell receptor beta chains from one sample sequenced in a study of tumor-infiltrating lymphocytes in primary liver carcinoma. cDNA specific to TCR beta was made from 450 to 500 ng of total RNA, with a constant-region primer employed for priming. Slightly modified ARM-PCR served as the procedure for the TCR beta libraries. These libraries came from three rounds of nested multiplex PCR. A C-beta reverse primer was combined with TRBV1-TRBV30 forward primers in the first two PCR rounds, and each round had approximately 10 cycles. TCRdb ran MiXCR on the multiplex PCR reads and lists one entry per CDR3 protein. There are almost 200,000 distinct CDR3 sequences in the sample; about 61% occur only once, and around 7.1% lies in the top ten. Germline DNA was also extracted, and blood RNA was taken from unsorted whole blood. Sequencing input: peripheral blood. The receptors originated from a woman aged 55 to 70 with primary liver carcinoma and hepatitis B virus infection.

Turning to this clonotype: The CDR3 does not close with the conserved phenylalanine or tryptophan, likely indicating a read error. J is TRBJ2-3 and V is TRBV30, with TRBD2 matching over 7 bases. This CDR3 has 14 amino acids. Trimming removed 2 bases from V and 0 bases from J; junction bases left unmatched: 2. Germline V gives CDR1 GTSNPN, CDR2 SVGIG (reference sequence). The CDR3 nucleotides are TGTGCCTGGAGTCTTAGCGGGAGCACAGATACGCAGTATCTT. Translated: CAWSLSGSTDTQYL.

This clonotype was counted a few times. The chain joins TRBV5-1 to TRBJ2-4; TRBD2 aligns across 14 bases. Unmatched junction bases numbered 15, after V lost 0 bases and J lost 7 bases. In germline, CDR1 is SGHRS, CDR2 YFSETQ. There are 20 residues in the CDR3. The CDR3 DNA reads as TGCGCCAGCAGCTTGGAAGCTTTAGGGACTAGCGGGAGTAGGGGGAACATTCAGTACTTC. It yields the protein CASSLEALGTSGSRGNIQYF.

This clonotype was found once. In DNA form, the CDR3 reads TGTGCCAGCAGCCCCTATGGCCGACCTAAGGCAGATACGCAGTATTTT. This codes for CASSPYGRPKADTQYF. The chain is built from TRBV14 and TRBJ2-3, with no clear D. This CDR3 has 16 residues. V lost 4 bases and J 4 bases, leaving 18 bases between the germline ends. Germline-derived CDR1 and CDR2 are SGHDN and FVKESK.

This clonotype was observed a single time. This may stem from a read error, because a much larger clone lies one nucleotide away. This sequence joins TRBV30 and TRBJ1-1; D unresolved. Germline V gene data show CDR1 as GTSNPN and CDR2 as SVGIG (reference sequence). This CDR3 comprises 12 residues. CDR3 DNA sequence: TGTGGCTCATGGCGGGGGAACACTGAAGCTTTCTTT. It translates to CGSWRGNTEAFF.

This clonotype was detected once. One end of the junction fails to match germline, which may point to a read error. V usage is TRBV7-9 and J usage is TRBJ1-6, with unresolved D. Germline V gene data show CDR1 as SEHNR and CDR2 as FQNEAQ (reference sequence). There are 17 residues in the CDR3. The CDR3 spells CTSSFIPLTPYNSPLHF. The CDR3 DNA reads as TGTACCAGCAGCTTCATTCCTCTGACGCCCTATAATTCACCCCTCCACTTT. The entire variable domain, with the rest obtained from reference TRBV7-9 and TRBJ1-6, is as follows: DTGVSQNPRHKITKRGQNVTFRCDPISEHNRLYWYRQTLGQGPEFLTYFQNEAQLEKSRLLSDRFSAERPKGSFSTLEIQRTEQGDSAMYLCTSSFIPLTPYNSPLHFGNGTRLTVT.

This clonotype showed up just a few times. A read error is possible here, since a much larger clone lies one base away. The chain links TRBV29-1 to TRBJ2-1, with TRBD2 matching 10 bases. The CDR3 has 16 amino acids. V was pared by 7 bases and J by 0 bases, with 9 bases of the junction left unmatched. The germline V gene encodes CDR1 SQVTM and CDR2 ANQGSEA. In nucleotides, the CDR3 is TGCAGCGCTAAATGGGCTAGCGGGAGCTCCTACAATGAGCAGTTCTTC. Translation: CSAKWASGSSYNEQFF.

Comments on this clonotype: This sequence may be a read error, since a much larger clone differs from it by one base. The chain uses TRBV6-1 and TRBJ1-4, with TRBD1 as a possible D gene (5 bases). The germline V gene encodes CDR1 MNHNS and CDR2 SASEGT. This CDR3 is 14 amino acids long. DNA for the CDR3: TGTGCCAGCGACAGCTCCTCAACTAATGAAAGACTGTTTTTT. Translated: CASDSSSTNERLFF.

In its sample, this clonotype was seen once. The junction differs from germline at one of its ends, possibly a read error. The V gene is TRBV4-1, the J gene TRBJ2-5, with unresolved D. The CDR3 loop spans 15 amino acids. Germline values: CDR1 MGHRA, CDR2 YSYEKL. CDR3 protein: CTSSPRWTERETQYF. The CDR3 DNA sequence: TGCACCAGCAGCCCTCGCTGGACCGAACGGGAGACCCAGTACTTC.

The V and J genes are TRBV5-4 and TRBJ2-2; D is possibly TRBD1 or TRBD2 (5 bases each). Germline values: CDR1 SGHNT, CDR2 YYREEE (reference sequence). V was pared by 3 bases and J by 6 bases, with 9 bases between. There are 13 residues in the CDR3. CDR3 bases: TGTGCCAGCAGCTCCATGGGGGCCGGGGAGCTGTTTTTT. Residues: CASSSMGAGELFF. The complete variable domain, with remaining parts taken from reference TRBV5-4 and TRBJ2-2, reads ETGVTQSPTHLIKTRGQQVTLRCSSQSGHNTVSWYQQALGQGPQFIFQYYREEENGRGNFPPRFSGLQFPNYSSELNVNALELDDSALYLCASSSMGAGELFFGEGSRLTVL.

The chain couples TRBV7-9 to TRBJ1-2; D unresolved. The CDR3 extends over 13 amino acids. Germline CDR1 is SEHNR and CDR2 is FQNEAQ (reference sequence). The V end was cut by 4 bases, the J end by 2 bases, with 8 bases between. CDR3 region: CASSSARNYGYTF. The CDR3 DNA follows: TGTGCCAGCAGCTCTGCCAGAAACTATGGCTACACCTTC.